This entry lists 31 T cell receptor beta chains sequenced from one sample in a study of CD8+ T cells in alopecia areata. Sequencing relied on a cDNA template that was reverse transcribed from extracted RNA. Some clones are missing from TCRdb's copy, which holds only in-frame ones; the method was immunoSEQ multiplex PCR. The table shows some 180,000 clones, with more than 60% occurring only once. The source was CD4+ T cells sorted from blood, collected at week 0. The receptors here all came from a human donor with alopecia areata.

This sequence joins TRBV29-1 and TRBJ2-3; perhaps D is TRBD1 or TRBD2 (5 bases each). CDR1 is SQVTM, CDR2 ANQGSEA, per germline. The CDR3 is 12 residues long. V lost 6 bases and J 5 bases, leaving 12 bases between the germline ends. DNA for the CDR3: TGCAGCGTCGGGGCAGGGAAAGATACGCAGTATTTT. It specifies CSVGAGKDTQYF.

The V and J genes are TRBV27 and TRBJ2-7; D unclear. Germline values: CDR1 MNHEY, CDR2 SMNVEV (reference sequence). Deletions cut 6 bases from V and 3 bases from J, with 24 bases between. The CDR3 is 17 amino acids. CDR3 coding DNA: TGTGCCAGCAGCTCGACCCTAAACAGAAAAAGAGGCTACGAGCAGTACTTC. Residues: CASSSTLNRKRGYEQYF.

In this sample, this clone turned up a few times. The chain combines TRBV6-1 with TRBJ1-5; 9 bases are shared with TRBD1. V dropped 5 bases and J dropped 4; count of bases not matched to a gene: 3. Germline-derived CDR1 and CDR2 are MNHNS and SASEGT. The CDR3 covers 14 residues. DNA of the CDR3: TGTGCCAGCAGTAGAGGACAGGGGAATCAGCCCCAGCATTTT. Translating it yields CASSRGQGNQPQHF.

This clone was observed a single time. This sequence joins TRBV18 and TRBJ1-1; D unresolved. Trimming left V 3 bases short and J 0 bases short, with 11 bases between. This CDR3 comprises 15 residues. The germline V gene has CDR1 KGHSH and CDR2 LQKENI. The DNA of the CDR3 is TGTGCCAGCTCACCGGTTGAGATAATGAACACTGAAGCTTTCTTT. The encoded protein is CASSPVEIMNTEAFF.

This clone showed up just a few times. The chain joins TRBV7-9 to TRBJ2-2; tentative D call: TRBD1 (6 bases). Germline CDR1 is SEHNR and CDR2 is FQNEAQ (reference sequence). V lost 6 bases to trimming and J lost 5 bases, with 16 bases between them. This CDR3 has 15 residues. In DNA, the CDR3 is TGTGCCAGCAGACCTAATTACAGGGAAACCGGGGAGCTGTTTTTT. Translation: CASRPNYRETGELFF.

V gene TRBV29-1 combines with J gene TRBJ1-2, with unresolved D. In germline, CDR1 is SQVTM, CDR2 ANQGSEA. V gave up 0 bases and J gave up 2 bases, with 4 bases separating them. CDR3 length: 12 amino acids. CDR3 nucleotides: TGCAGCGTTGAAGAGACGAACTATGGCTACACCTTC. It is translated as CSVEETNYGYTF.

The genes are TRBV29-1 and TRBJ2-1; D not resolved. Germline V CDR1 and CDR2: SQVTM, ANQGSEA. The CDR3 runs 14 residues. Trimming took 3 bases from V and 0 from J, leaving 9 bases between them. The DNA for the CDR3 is TGCAGCGTTGACCTACAGAGCTCCTACAATGAGCAGTTCTTC. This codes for CSVDLQSSYNEQFF.

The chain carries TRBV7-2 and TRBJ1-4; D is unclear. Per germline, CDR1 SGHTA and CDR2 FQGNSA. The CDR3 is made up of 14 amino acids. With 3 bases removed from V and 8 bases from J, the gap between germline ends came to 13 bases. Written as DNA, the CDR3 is TGTGCCAGCAGCTTTAGCGGGCTGGGGGAAAAACTGTTTTTT. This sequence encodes CASSFSGLGEKLFF.

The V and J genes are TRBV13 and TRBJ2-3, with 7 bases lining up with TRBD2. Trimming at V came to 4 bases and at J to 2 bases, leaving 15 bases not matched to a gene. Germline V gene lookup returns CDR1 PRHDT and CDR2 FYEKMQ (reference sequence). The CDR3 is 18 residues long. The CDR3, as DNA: TGTGCCAGCAGCTCCAAGGCCTTTTCTAGCGGACACACAGATACGCAGTATTTT. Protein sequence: CASSSKAFSSGHTDTQYF.

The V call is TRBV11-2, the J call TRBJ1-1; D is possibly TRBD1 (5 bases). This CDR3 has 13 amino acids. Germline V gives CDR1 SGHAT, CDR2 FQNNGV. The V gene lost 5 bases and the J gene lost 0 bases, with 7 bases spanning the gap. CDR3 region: CASSKQVNTEAFF. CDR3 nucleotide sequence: TGTGCCAGCAGCAAACAGGTGAACACTGAAGCTTTCTTT.

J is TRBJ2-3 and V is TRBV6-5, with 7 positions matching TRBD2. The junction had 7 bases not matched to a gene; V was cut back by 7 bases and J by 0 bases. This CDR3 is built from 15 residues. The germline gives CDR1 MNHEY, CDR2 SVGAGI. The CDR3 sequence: CASKTQGGSTDTQYF. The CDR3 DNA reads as TGTGCCAGCAAAACCCAGGGAGGGAGCACAGATACGCAGTATTTT.

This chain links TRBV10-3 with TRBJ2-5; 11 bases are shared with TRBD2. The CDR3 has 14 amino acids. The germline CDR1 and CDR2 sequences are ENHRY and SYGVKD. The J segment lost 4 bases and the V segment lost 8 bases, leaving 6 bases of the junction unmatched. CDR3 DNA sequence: TGTGCCATCCCACTAGCGGGGGCGGGAGAGACCCAGTACTTC. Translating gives CAIPLAGAGETQYF.

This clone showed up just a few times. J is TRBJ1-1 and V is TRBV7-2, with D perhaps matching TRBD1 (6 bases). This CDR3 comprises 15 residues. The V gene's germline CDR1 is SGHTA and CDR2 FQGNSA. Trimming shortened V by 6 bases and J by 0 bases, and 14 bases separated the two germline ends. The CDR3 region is CASRSQGRMNTEAFF. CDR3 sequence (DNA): TGTGCCAGCAGGTCACAGGGTAGGATGAACACTGAAGCTTTCTTT.

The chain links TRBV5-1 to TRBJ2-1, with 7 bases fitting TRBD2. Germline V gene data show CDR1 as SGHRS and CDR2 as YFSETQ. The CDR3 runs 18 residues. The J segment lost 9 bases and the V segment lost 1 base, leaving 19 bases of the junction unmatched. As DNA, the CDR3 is TGCGCCAGCAGCTTGACTCCTTTTGGCGGGGGTGGTTTGGGTGAGCAGTTCTTC. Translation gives CASSLTPFGGGGLGEQFF.

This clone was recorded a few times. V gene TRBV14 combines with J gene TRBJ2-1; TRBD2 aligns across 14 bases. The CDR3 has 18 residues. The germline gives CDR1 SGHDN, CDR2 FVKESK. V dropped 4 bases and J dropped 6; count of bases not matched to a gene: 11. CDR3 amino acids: CASSLPGLAGERSNEQFF. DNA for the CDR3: TGTGCCAGCAGCCTACCGGGACTAGCGGGGGAGCGCTCCAATGAGCAGTTCTTC.

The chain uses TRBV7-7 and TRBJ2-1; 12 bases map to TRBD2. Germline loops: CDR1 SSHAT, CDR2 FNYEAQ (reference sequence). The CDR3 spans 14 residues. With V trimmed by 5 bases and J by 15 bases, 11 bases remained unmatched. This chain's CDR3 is CASSAWASGGAVFF. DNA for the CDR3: TGTGCCAGCAGCGCCTGGGCTAGCGGGGGGGCGGTGTTCTTC.

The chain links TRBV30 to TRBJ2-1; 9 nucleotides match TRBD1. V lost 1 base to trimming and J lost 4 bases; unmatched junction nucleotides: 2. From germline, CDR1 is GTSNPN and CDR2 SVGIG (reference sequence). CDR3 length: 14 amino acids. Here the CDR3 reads CAWSGGQGYNEQFF. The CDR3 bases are TGTGCCTGGAGTGGGGGACAGGGATACAATGAGCAGTTCTTC.

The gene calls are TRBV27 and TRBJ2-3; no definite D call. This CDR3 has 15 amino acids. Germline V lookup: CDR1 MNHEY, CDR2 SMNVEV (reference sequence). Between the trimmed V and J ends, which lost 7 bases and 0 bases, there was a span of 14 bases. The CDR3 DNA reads TGTGCCAGCACCCCGTTGCGGTCTAGCACAGATACGCAGTATTTT. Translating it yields CASTPLRSSTDTQYF.

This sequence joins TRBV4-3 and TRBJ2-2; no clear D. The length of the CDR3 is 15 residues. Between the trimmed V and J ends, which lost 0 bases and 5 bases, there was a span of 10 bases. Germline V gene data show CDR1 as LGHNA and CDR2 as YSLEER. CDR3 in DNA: TGCGCCAGCAGCCAAGAGGGTTCGAGAACCGGGGAGCTGTTTTTT. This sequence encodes CASSQEGSRTGELFF.

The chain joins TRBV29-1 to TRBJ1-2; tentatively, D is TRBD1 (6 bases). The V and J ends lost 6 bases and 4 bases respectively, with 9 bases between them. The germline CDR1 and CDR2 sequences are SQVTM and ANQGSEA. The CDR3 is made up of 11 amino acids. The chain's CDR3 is CSVGAIYGYTF. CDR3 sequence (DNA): TGCAGCGTGGGGGCCATCTATGGCTACACCTTC.

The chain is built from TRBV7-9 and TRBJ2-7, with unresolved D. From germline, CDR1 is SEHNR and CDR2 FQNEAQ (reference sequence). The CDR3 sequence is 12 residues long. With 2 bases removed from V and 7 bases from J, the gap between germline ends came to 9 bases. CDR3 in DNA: TGTGCCAGCAGCTTATCCTCTTGGGAGCAGTACTTC. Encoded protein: CASSLSSWEQYF.

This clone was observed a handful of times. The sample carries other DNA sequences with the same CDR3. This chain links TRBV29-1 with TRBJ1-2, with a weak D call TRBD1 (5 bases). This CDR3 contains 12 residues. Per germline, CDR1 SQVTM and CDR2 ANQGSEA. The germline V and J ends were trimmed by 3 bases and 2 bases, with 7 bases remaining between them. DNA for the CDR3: TGCAGCGTTGAGCCAGGGAACTATGGCTACACCTTC. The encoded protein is CSVEPGNYGYTF.

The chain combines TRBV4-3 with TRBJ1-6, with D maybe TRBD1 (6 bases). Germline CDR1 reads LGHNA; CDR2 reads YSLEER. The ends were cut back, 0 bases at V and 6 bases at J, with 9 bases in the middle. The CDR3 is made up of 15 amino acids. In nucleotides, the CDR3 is TGCGCCAGCAGCCAAGACAGGGGAGCTAATTCACCCCTCCACTTT. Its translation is CASSQDRGANSPLHF.

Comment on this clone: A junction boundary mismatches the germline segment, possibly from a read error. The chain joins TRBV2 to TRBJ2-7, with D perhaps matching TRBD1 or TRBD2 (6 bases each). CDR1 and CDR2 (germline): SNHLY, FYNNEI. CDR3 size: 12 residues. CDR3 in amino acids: CASTPQGGLSSF. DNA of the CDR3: TGTGCCAGCACCCCACAGGGAGGACTAAGCTCCTTC.

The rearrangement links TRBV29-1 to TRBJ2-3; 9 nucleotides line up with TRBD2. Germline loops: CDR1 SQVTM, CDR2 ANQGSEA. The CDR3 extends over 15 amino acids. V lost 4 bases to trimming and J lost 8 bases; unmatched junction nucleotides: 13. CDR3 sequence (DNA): TGCAGCGTTGGCCTGGCTAGCGGGGCGCCGGGTACGCAGTATTTT. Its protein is CSVGLASGAPGTQYF.

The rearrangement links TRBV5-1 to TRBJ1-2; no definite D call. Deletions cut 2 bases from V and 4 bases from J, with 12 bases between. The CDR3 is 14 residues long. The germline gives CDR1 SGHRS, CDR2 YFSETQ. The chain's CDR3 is CASSFEAGVYGYTF. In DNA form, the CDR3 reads TGCGCCAGCAGCTTCGAGGCAGGCGTCTATGGCTACACCTTC.

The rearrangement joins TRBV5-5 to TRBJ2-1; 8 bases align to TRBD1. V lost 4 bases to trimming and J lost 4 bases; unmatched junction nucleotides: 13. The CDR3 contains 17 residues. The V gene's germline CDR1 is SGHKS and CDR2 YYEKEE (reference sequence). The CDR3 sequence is CASSEGQALTSYNEQFF. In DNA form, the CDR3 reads TGTGCCAGCAGCGAGGGACAGGCCCTCACGTCTTACAATGAGCAGTTCTTC. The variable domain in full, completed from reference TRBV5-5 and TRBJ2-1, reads DAGVTQSPTHLIKTRGQQVTLRCSPISGHKSVSWYQQVLGQGPQFIFQYYEKEERGRGNFPDRFSARQFPNYSSELNVNALLLGDSALYLCASSEGQALTSYNEQFFGPGTRLTVL.

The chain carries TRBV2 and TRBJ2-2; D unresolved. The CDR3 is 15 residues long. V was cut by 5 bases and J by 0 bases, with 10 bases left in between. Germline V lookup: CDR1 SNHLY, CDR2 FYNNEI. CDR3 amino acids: CASSSRTTNTGELFF. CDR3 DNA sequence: TGTGCCAGCAGTTCGAGGACCACGAACACCGGGGAGCTGTTTTTT.

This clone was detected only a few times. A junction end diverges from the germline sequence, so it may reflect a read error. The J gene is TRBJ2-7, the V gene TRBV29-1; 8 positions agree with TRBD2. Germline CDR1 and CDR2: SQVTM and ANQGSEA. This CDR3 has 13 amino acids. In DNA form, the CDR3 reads TGCAGCGTTGTAGCGGGACTCTCCTACGAGCAGTGCTTC. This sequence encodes CSVVAGLSYEQCF.

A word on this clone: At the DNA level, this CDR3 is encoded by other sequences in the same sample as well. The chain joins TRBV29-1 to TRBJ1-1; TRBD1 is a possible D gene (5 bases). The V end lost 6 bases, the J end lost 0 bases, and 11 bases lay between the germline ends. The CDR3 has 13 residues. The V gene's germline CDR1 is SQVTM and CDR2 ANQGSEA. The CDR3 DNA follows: TGCAGCGTCTCACAGGTCCTGAACACTGAAGCTTTCTTT. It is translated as CSVSQVLNTEAFF.

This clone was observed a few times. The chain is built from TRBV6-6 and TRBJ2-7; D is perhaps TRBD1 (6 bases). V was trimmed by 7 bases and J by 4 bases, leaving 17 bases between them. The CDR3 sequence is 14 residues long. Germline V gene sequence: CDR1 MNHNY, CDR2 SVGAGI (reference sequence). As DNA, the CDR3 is TGTGCCAGCATGGGATCACACAGGGTTTACGAGCAGTACTTC. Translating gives CASMGSHRVYEQYF.